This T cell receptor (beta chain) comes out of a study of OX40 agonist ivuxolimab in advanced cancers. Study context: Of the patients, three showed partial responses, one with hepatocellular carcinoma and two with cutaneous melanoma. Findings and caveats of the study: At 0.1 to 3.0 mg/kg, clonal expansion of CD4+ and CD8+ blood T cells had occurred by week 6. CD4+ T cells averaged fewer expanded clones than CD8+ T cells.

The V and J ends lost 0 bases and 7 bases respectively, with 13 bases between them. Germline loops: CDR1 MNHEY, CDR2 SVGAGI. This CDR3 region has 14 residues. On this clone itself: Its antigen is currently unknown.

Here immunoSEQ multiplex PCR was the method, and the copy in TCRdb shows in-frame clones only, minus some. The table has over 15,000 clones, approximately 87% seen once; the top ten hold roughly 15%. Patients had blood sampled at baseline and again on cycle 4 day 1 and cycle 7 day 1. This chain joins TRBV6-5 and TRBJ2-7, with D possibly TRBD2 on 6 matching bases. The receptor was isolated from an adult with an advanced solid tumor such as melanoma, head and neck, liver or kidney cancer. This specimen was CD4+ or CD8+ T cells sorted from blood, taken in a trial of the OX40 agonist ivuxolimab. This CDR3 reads CASSYSRGAWEQYF. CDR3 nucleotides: TGTGCCAGCAGTTACTCGCGGGGCGCCTGGGAGCAGTACTTC.